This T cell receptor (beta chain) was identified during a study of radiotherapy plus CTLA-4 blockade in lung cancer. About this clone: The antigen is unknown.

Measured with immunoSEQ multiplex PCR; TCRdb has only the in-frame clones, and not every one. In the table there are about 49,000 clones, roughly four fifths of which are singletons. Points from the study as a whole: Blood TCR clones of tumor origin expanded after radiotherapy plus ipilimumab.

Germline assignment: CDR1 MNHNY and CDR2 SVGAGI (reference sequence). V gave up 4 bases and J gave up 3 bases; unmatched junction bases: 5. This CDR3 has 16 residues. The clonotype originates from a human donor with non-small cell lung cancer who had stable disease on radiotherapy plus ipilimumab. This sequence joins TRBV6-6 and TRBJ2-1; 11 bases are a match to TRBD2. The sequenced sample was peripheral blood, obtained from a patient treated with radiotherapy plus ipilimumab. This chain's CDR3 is CASSSGTSGYYNEQFF. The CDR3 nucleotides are TGTGCCAGCAGTTCGGGGACTAGCGGATACTACAATGAGCAGTTCTTC.